This entry is about one T cell receptor (beta chain). Its antigen is not identified. This record belongs to a study of identical twins. Study-wide findings and caveats: When twins shared out-of-frame alpha sequences, those sequences had excess low generation probability.

V trimming: 0 bases; J trimming: 7 bases; junction bases outside the gene matches: 9. In germline, CDR1 is LGHNA, CDR2 YSLEER. This CDR3 region has 18 residues. Each cDNA held unique molecular identifiers, and template switching gave it a universal primer site. TCRdb passed the 5' RACE reads through MiXCR, listing each CDR3 protein once. The table lists fewer than 550,000 distinct CDR3 sequences, more than 13% of them singletons, with 0.98% in the top ten. Every one of the donors was a healthy Caucasian. The data were also submitted as part of a second study, on yellow fever vaccine responses in identical twins. Per that paper: Twin vaccine T cell responses reportedly seemed partly convergent, partly personalized.

The V gene is TRBV4-3, the J gene TRBJ2-1; the match to TRBD2 covers 13 bases. Sequenced material: CD4+ T cells sorted from blood. This clonotype originated in a woman between 18 and 30 years old in good health. The CDR3 sequence: CASSQDLLAGGAVNEQFF. The CDR3 DNA follows: TGCGCCAGCAGCCAAGATCTACTAGCGGGAGGGGCCGTGAATGAGCAGTTCTTC.